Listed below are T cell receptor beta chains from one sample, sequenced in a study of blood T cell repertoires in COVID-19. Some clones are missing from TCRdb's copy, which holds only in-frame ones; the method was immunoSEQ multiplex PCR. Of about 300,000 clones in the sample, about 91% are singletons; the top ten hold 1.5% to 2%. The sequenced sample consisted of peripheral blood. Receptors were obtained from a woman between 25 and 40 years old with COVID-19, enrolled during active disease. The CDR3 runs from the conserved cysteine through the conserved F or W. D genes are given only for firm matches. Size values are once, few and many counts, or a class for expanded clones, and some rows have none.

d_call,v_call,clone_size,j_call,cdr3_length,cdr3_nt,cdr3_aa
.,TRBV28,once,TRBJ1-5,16,TGTGCCAGCAGTCCCCGGACCCGAGGGAGCAATCAGCCCCAGCATTTT,CASSPRTRGSNQPQHF
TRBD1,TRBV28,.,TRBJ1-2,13,TGTGCCAGCAGTTCTGCAGGGGGTTGGGGCTACACCTTC,CASSSAGGWGYTF
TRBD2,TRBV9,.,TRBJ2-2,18,TGTGCCAGCAGCCCGGTGGGGAGCGGGGGCCGCAACACCGGGGAGCTGTTTTTT,CASSPVGSGGRNTGELFF
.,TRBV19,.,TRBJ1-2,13,TGTGCCAGCCGAGCCGGCAGGGTCGAAGGCTACACCTTC,CASRAGRVEGYTF
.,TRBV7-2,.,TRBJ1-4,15,TGTGCCAGCAGCCCGTTCAGGGGACCCAATGAAAAACTGTTTTTT,CASSPFRGPNEKLFF
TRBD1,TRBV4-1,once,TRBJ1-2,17,TGCGCCAGCAGCCACTCCTACCGGGACAGGGCCAGCAATGGCTACACCTTC,CASSHSYRDRASNGYTF
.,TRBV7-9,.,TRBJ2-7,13,TGTGCCAGCAGCCAACCAGGGACCTACGAGCAGTACTTC,CASSQPGTYEQYF
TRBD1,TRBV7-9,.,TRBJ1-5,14,TGTGCCAGCAGCCCGGGGACAGGGGGCCAGCCCCAGCATTTT,CASSPGTGGQPQHF
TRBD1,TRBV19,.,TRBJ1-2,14,TGTGCCAGTAGCTCGACAGGGTTTCGGTATGGCTACACCTTC,CASSSTGFRYGYTF
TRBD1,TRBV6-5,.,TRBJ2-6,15,TGTGCCAGCACCCAAGGACAGGGTAGGGCCAACGTCCTGACTTTC,CASTQGQGRANVLTF
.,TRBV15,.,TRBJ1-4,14,TGTGCCACCAGCAGAGGAGGAACTAATGAAAAACTGTTTTTT,CATSRGGTNEKLFF
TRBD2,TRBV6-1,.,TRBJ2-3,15,TGTGCCAGCAGTGAAGCTGGACTAGCGGGTATAATAGAGTATTTT,CASSEAGLAGIIEYF
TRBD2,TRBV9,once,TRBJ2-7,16,TGTGCCAGCAGCGCTGCGACGACTAGCGAGACCTACGAGCAGTACTTC,CASSAATTSETYEQYF
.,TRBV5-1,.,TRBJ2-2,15,TGCGCCAGCAGCTTGGGAGCGGCGGTCACCGGGGAGCTGTTTTTT,CASSLGAAVTGELFF
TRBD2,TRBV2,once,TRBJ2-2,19,TGTGCCAGCAGTGATTATCCGGGACTAGCGGACTCGAACACCGGGGAGCTGTTTTTT,CASSDYPGLADSNTGELFF
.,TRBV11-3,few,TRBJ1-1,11,TGTGCCAGCAGCTTACGCACTGAAGCTTTCTTT,CASSLRTEAFF
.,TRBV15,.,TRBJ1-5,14,TGTGCCACCAGCAGAGATCCGGGCAATCAGCCCCAGCATTTT,CATSRDPGNQPQHF
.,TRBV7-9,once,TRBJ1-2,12,TGTGCCAGCAGCTTAGGCGGGTATGGCTACACCTTC,CASSLGGYGYTF
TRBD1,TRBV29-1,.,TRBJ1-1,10,TGCAGCGTTCAGGGGGGTAGAGCTTTCTTT,CSVQGGRAFF
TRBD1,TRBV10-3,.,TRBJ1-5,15,TGTGCCATCAGTGACAGGGGGAGTAGCAATCAGCCCCAGCATTTT,CAISDRGSSNQPQHF
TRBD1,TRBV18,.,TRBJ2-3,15,TGTGCCAGCTCACCACCGGGACAGGAAACAGATACGCAGTATTTT,CASSPPGQETDTQYF
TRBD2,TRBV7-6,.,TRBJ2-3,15,TGTGCCAGCAGCTTAGGCGGGGGGGGAACAGATACGCAGTATTTT,CASSLGGGGTDTQYF
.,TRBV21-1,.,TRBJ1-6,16,TGTGCCAGCAGCAAAGAATCCGCAGGGGGTTGTTCACCCCTCCACTTT,CASSKESAGGCSPLHF
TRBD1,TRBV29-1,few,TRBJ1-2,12,TGCAGCGCCCCACAGGGGGCTGGTGGCTACACCTTC,CSAPQGAGGYTF
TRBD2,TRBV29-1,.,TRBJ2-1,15,TGCAGCGTTGAAGCGGGGGGGCCTAAGCACAATGAGCAGTTCTTC,CSVEAGGPKHNEQFF
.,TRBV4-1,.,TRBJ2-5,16,TGCGCCAGCAGCCCCCTCGGGGGGCCCAATCGAGAGACCCAGTACTTC,CASSPLGGPNRETQYF
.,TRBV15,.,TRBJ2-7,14,TGTGCCACCAGCCCTAGCTTAGGCCCCTACGAGCAGTACTTC,CATSPSLGPYEQYF
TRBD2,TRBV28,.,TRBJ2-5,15,TGTGCCAGCAGTGCTAGCGGGGGATACCAAGAGACCCAGTACTTC,CASSASGGYQETQYF
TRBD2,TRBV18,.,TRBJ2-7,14,TGTGCCAGCTCCCCCGGGACTAGCTCCTACGAGCAGTACTTC,CASSPGTSSYEQYF
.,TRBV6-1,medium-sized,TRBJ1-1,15,TGTGCCAGCAGTGAAAGTAGCCAATGGGACACTGAAGCTTTCTTT,CASSESSQWDTEAFF
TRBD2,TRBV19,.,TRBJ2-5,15,TGTGCCAGTAGCCGATTTAGCGGGGGTGGAGAGACCCAGTACTTC,CASSRFSGGGETQYF
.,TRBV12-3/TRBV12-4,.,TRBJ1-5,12,TGTGCCAGCAGTACAGGCTATCAGCCCCAGCATTTT,CASSTGYQPQHF